Listed below are T cell receptor beta chains from one sample, sequenced in a study of STAT5B mutations in CD4+ large granular lymphocyte leukemia. Produced via immunoSEQ multiplex PCR; TCRdb's table is partial and in-frame only. The repertoire has roughly 25,000 clones, about 79% of them found once; the top ten carry less than 10%. Material for sequencing was CD4+ T cells from blood buffy coats. The receptors here all came from a human donor in good health. The CDR3 runs from the conserved cysteine through the conserved F or W. Fields, in order: V gene, clone size, J gene, D gene, CDR3 DNA, CDR3 protein. D genes are given only for firm matches. Rows give clone size only sometimes, using once, few, many, or a class for an expanded clone.

TRBV28	-	TRBJ2-1	-	TGTGCCAGCAGTTCGTGGGGTATTGGCGATGAGCAGTTCTTC	CASSSWGIGDEQFF
TRBV27	-	TRBJ1-1	-	TGTGCCAGCAGTTTGTTAGTCCACACTGAAGCTTTCTTT	CASSLLVHTEAFF
TRBV19	few	TRBJ2-2	TRBD1	TGTGCCAGTAGCCGGACAGGGGCGAACACCGGGGAGCTGTTTTTT	CASSRTGANTGELFF
TRBV7-9	-	TRBJ1-1	-	TGTGCCAGCATCGAAGTACAGGCAGCTGAAGCTTTCTTT	CASIEVQAAEAFF
TRBV15	-	TRBJ1-1	TRBD1	TGTGCCACCAGCCCCCGGAGAGGGGGCAACACTGAAGCTTTCTTT	CATSPRRGGNTEAFF
TRBV6-1	-	TRBJ1-5	-	TGTGCCAGCATTGCTACAGGGTCTAATCAGCCCCAGCATTTT	CASIATGSNQPQHF
TRBV9	once	TRBJ1-5	TRBD1	TGTGCCAGCAGCGTGGATGGGACAGGGGGCTCGGGGCCCCAGCATTTT	CASSVDGTGGSGPQHF
TRBV16	few	TRBJ1-2	-	TGTGCCAGCAGCGACACAGGCCGAGGCTACACCTTC	CASSDTGRGYTF
TRBV5-1	-	TRBJ2-1	TRBD2	TGCGCCAGCAGCTTAGCACGGGGACTAGCGGGCTCCTACAATGAGCAGTTCTTC	CASSLARGLAGSYNEQFF
TRBV7-3	-	TRBJ1-1	-	TGTGCCAGCACCCAAGACCCTGCGGGCACTGAAGCTTTCTTT	CASTQDPAGTEAFF
TRBV4-2	once	TRBJ1-4	-	TGTGCCAGCAGCCAAGCTCGGAGTCCTAATGAAAAACTGTTTTTT	CASSQARSPNEKLFF
TRBV4-1	-	TRBJ1-5	-	TGCGCCAGCAGCATCACCGGCCATCAGCCCCAGCATTTT	CASSITGHQPQHF
TRBV7-2	-	TRBJ2-3	-	TGTGCCAGCATCATGAGGGGGGGCGGGTTGGGTACGCAGTATTTT	CASIMRGGGLGTQYF
TRBV14	-	TRBJ2-6	-	TGTGCCAGCAGCCAAGTCCCAGGGTTAGGGGCCAACGTCCTGACTTTC	CASSQVPGLGANVLTF
TRBV5-4	-	TRBJ2-4	TRBD2	TGTGCCAGCAGCTTAGCGGGAGACATTCAGTACTTC	CASSLAGDIQYF
TRBV7-9	-	TRBJ1-1	TRBD1	TGTGCCAGCAGCTCCCGGACAGGGGGCACTAAGAACACTGAAGCTTTCTTT	CASSSRTGGTKNTEAFF
TRBV4-2	few	TRBJ1-1	-	TGTGCCAGCAGCCAAGTGGGGAACACTGAAGCTTTCTTT	CASSQVGNTEAFF
TRBV6-4	-	TRBJ1-5	-	TGTGCCAGCAGTCCCGAGTATACACCCAATCAGCCCCAGCATTTT	CASSPEYTPNQPQHF
TRBV28	few	TRBJ1-6	TRBD1	TGTGCCAGCAGAAGGGGACAGGATAATTCACCCCTCCACTTT	CASRRGQDNSPLHF
TRBV5-1	-	TRBJ2-1	TRBD1	TGCGCCAGCAGCATAGGACAGGTTCGGAATGAGCAGTTCTTC	CASSIGQVRNEQFF
TRBV4-1	-	TRBJ2-1	-	TGCGCCAGCAGCGACGTGGGGCAGGACAATGAGCAGTTCTTC	CASSDVGQDNEQFF
TRBV5-5	-	TRBJ1-5	TRBD1	TGTGCCAGCAGCTTGGGGGCACAGGGGGCAGAGGGACAGCCCCAGCATTTT	CASSLGAQGAEGQPQHF
TRBV5-1	few	TRBJ2-7	TRBD1	TGCGCCAGCAGCTTCGACAGGGCCTACGAGCAGTACTTC	CASSFDRAYEQYF
TRBV19	-	TRBJ2-2	TRBD2	TGTGCCAGTAGTATGGAACTAGCGGGAGAGTCTGGGGAGCTGTTTTTT	CASSMELAGESGELFF
TRBV28	-	TRBJ1-1	TRBD1	TGTGCCAGCAGTACAGGGGGAACTGAAGCTTTCTTT	CASSTGGTEAFF
TRBV15	-	TRBJ2-6	-	TGTGCCACCAGCAGAGATCCTAGAGGGTCTGGGGCCAACGTCCTGACTTTC	CATSRDPRGSGANVLTF
TRBV28	few	TRBJ1-1	-	TGTGCCAGCAGACAGCAAGAGGCTGAAGCTTTCTTT	CASRQQEAEAFF
TRBV19	once	TRBJ1-5	-	TGTGCCAGTAGAAGGACAGCGGAATACAATCAGCCCCAGCATTTT	CASRRTAEYNQPQHF
TRBV6-5	-	TRBJ2-1	-	TGTGCCAGCAGTTACGGGGACACCTACAATGAGCAGTTCTTC	CASSYGDTYNEQFF
TRBV27	-	TRBJ1-5	-	TGTGCCAGCAGTTTTAGGGGGGGCAATCAGCCCCAGCATTTT	CASSFRGGNQPQHF